The sequence of this T cell receptor beta chain was determined in a study of blood T cell repertoires in COVID-19 (dated by TCRdb to 2018 to 2021). In the study overall: The collaborator samples originated in the United States, Italy and Spain and spanned the acute and convalescent phases of COVID-19. The prospective study material was composed of cDNA or gDNA derived from T cells, B-cell-depleted T cells, or PBMCs. Where HLA class I and class II types were available, the types were taken from metadata supplied by the sample provider, not from assay-based typing. The samples were drawn from two sources: the first 160 participants of the ongoing ImmuneRACE study, and 1,254 subjects contributed by 6 global collaborators. The repertoires were released in a freely available public database meant as a resource for research on the immune response to SARS-CoV-2. Deeply sampled blood TCRbeta repertoires from subjects exposed to, actively infected with, or recovered from COVID-19 were included in the dataset. A de-identified subject ID, COVID-19 status, age in years and sex were almost always included in the sample metadata. Here is what the overall study found, with its caveats: How much clinical and demographic metadata was included differed by source and by participant, and the metadata was provided uncurated.

The immunoSEQ Assay, a bias-controlled multiplex PCR, was used to amplify TCRbeta CDR3 regions from genomic DNA. The original pipeline was this. Within the assay, amplification of reference gene primers was used to estimate how many nucleated cells each sample contained. Sequence reads were collapsed and filtered to measure the absolute abundance of every unique TCRbeta CDR3 rearrangement. For each sample, productive Simpson clonality was calculated as the square root of Simpson's diversity index across productive rearrangements. TCRdb took this table from immuneACCESS and kept in-frame rearrangements with V and J called. Such tables lack part of the clones; where checked against another copy, unresolved V genes explain under half of the gap, and the rest is unexplained. That table furnishes V, J and clone size, whereas the DNA furnished D and trimming. The sample records fewer than 95,000 clones, 60% to 80% of which are singletons. The ten largest clonotypes hold roughly 14% of the sample.

Each collaborating institution followed its own protocols to collect whole blood in K2EDTA tubes. For TCRbeta analysis, collaborator samples were shipped as frozen whole blood, as isolated PBMCs, or as DNA extracted from either sample type. The CDR3, cysteine through phenylalanine, is 13 amino acids long. The kept DNA is CDR3 alone, 39 bases in frame from the first base. In the germline V gene, CDR1 corresponds to SGHTA and CDR2 to FQGNSA. Compared with germline, V lacks 4 bases and J lacks 9 bases; bases without a gene match: 7. As for this clone: Its antigen has not been determined. No base-level quality is on record; no much larger clone is a single base apart.

Sequences were obtained from peripheral blood. The clonotype was recovered from an elderly woman with acute or convalescent COVID-19. The sequence links TRBV7-2 to TRBJ2-7; TRBD1 agrees with 9 junctional bases. The DNA reads TGTGCCAGCAGCTCGGACAGGGGCGGAGGGCAGTACTTC. Protein translation: CASSSDRGGGQYF.